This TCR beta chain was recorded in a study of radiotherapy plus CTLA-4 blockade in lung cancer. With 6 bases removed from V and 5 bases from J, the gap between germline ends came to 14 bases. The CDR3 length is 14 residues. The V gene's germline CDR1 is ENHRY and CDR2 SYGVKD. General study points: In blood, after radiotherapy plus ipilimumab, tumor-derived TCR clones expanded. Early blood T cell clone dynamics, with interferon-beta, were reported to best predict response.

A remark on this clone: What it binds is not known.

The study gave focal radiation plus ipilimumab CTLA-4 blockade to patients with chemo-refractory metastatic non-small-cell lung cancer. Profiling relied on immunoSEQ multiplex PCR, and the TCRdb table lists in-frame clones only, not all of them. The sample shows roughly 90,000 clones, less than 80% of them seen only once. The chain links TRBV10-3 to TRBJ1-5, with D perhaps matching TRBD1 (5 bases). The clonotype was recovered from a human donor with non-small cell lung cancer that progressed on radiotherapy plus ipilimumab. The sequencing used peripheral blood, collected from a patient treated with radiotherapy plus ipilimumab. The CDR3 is CAIRGLGRDQPQHF. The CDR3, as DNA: TGTGCCATCAGGGGACTCGGGAGGGATCAGCCCCAGCATTTT.